This T cell receptor beta chain was obtained from a study of post-analysis software for immune sequencing data. Study at large: Relapsing-remitting, secondary progressive and progressive-relapsing forms of multiple sclerosis all featured among disease courses.

Prepared libraries of TCR beta cDNA carried unique molecular identifiers. Once about 0.95 to 10 million T cells were used, roughly 500,000 cDNA molecules resulted. TCRdb recomputed calls from the PCR reads with MiXCR, one row per CDR3 protein. The table has more than 350,000 distinct CDR3 sequences, approximately 38% seen once. The study's findings and limits: Strong co-clustering by F measure was evident for samples that had been prepared in the same batch. When patients were compared with controls, a handful of TRBV segments were more frequent, TRBV5-6, TRBV5-1 and TRBV20-1 among them.

With regard to this clonotype: Its antigen remains unidentified.

The CDR3 is 14 amino acids. Between the trimmed V and J ends, which lost 0 bases and 4 bases, there was a span of 7 bases. Germline V CDR1 and CDR2: SGHVS, FNYEAQ. The chain is built from TRBV7-6 and TRBJ2-1, with D hard to call. The source is a girl aged 2-10 years with multiple sclerosis. Sequencing used blood. The CDR3 nucleotides read TGTGCCAGCAGCTTAGCGTCACAGTACAATGAGCAGTTCTTC. Amino acid sequence: CASSLASQYNEQFF.